Listed below are T cell receptor beta chains from one sample, sequenced in a study of blood T cell repertoires in COVID-19. Clones were read by immunoSEQ multiplex PCR, and TCRdb kept only the in-frame ones, dropping some. The sample lists over 100,000 clones, about 80% occurring once. Sequenced: peripheral blood. These TCRs come from a woman of 80 years or more with active or convalescent COVID-19. Each CDR3 is given with its conserved first and last residue. The D gene is left open where the match is weak. Rows give clone size only sometimes, using once, few, many, or a class for an expanded clone.

d_call	clone_size	v_call	j_call	cdr3_aa	cdr3_nt
TRBD2	NA	TRBV5-4	TRBJ2-2	CASSLSSGGNTGELFF	TGTGCCAGCAGCCTATCTAGCGGGGGAAACACCGGGGAGCTGTTTTTT
NA	NA	TRBV15	TRBJ2-2	CATSSLGSAGELFF	TGTGCCACCAGCAGTTTAGGAAGCGCCGGGGAGCTGTTTTTT
TRBD1	NA	TRBV10-3	TRBJ1-2	CAISESGDSPYGYTF	TGTGCCATCAGTGAGTCGGGGGACAGCCCCTATGGCTACACCTTC
TRBD1	NA	TRBV7-9	TRBJ1-5	CASSSSTGVSNQPQHF	TGTGCCAGCAGCTCGTCGACAGGGGTGAGCAATCAGCCCCAGCATTTT
NA	NA	TRBV19	TRBJ1-3	CASARTASTSGNTIYF	TGTGCCAGTGCCCGGACAGCTTCGACCTCTGGAAACACCATATATTTT
NA	few	TRBV20-1	TRBJ2-7	CSASRLDTQYEQYF	TGCAGTGCTAGTCGTCTGGACACCCAATACGAGCAGTACTTC
NA	NA	TRBV19	TRBJ1-1	CASINPRARGTEAFF	TGTGCCAGTATCAACCCGAGGGCGAGAGGCACTGAAGCTTTCTTT
TRBD2	few	TRBV3-1/TRBV3-2	TRBJ2-5	CASSQVRGAQYF	TGTGCCAGCAGCCAAGTGCGGGGGGCCCAGTACTTC
NA	NA	TRBV30	TRBJ1-3	CAWSGGGSGNTIYF	TGTGCCTGGAGTGGAGGAGGCTCTGGAAACACCATATATTTT
TRBD1	NA	TRBV30	TRBJ1-4	CAWRPGTGEGEKLFF	TGTGCCTGGAGGCCCGGGACAGGGGAGGGTGAAAAACTGTTTTTT
TRBD1	NA	TRBV2	TRBJ1-4	CASSTDRGNEKLFF	TGTGCCAGCAGTACCGACAGGGGTAATGAAAAACTGTTTTTT
NA	NA	TRBV10-3	TRBJ1-2	CAISESPPDGYTF	TGTGCCATCAGTGAGTCCCCTCCGGATGGCTACACCTTC
NA	NA	TRBV9	TRBJ2-1	CASSVSQGYYNEQFF	TGTGCCAGCAGCGTATCACAGGGATACTACAATGAGCAGTTCTTC
TRBD1	NA	TRBV7-9	TRBJ1-6	CASRQDRDNSPLHF	TGTGCCAGCAGACAGGACAGGGATAATTCACCCCTCCACTTT
TRBD2	NA	TRBV27	TRBJ2-3	CASTKYGGAADTQYF	TGTGCCAGCACAAAATACGGGGGGGCCGCAGATACGCAGTATTTT
TRBD1	NA	TRBV24-1	TRBJ2-2	CATSDLYRGQTGELFF	TGTGCCACCAGTGATTTGTACAGGGGGCAAACCGGGGAGCTGTTTTTT
TRBD1	once	TRBV28	TRBJ2-6	CASRTRQGLFSGANVLTF	TGTGCCAGCAGGACAAGACAGGGTCTCTTCTCTGGGGCCAACGTCCTGACTTTC
TRBD1	NA	TRBV19	TRBJ1-6	CASSISPGTDNSPLHF	TGTGCCAGTAGTATTTCTCCCGGGACAGATAATTCACCCCTCCACTTT
NA	NA	TRBV19	TRBJ1-5	CASSGWGGSGNQPQHF	TGTGCCAGTAGTGGTTGGGGAGGAAGTGGCAATCAGCCCCAGCATTTT
TRBD2	once	TRBV19	TRBJ2-1	CATSTPLAGARNEQFF	TGTGCCACCTCTACCCCACTAGCGGGAGCAAGGAATGAGCAGTTCTTC
NA	NA	TRBV7-2	TRBJ2-3	CASSLYVDTQYF	TGTGCCAGCAGCTTATATGTAGATACGCAGTATTTT
TRBD1	NA	TRBV13	TRBJ1-1	CASSPRGRFLNTEAFF	TGTGCCAGCAGCCCCAGGGGGAGATTCTTGAACACTGAAGCTTTCTTT
NA	medium-sized	TRBV5-4	TRBJ2-5	CASTPGGRQTQYF	TGTGCCAGCACCCCCGGGGGGCGACAGACCCAGTACTTC
NA	NA	TRBV7-9	TRBJ2-5	CASSLVGGLEETQYF	TGTGCCAGCAGCTTAGTGGGAGGACTCGAAGAGACCCAGTACTTC
TRBD1	NA	TRBV2	TRBJ2-3	CASSIRATGSTDTQYF	TGTGCCAGCAGTATAAGGGCGACAGGGAGCACAGATACGCAGTATTTT
TRBD1	NA	TRBV28	TRBJ2-1	CASSPPRTGGHEQFF	TGTGCCAGCAGTCCCCCTAGGACAGGGGGCCATGAGCAGTTCTTC
NA	NA	TRBV28	TRBJ2-1	CASRTTREFMNEQFF	TGTGCCAGCAGAACTACTAGAGAATTTATGAATGAGCAGTTCTTC